This entry lists 17 T cell receptor beta chains sequenced from one sample in a study of control samples from healthy donors and cancer patients. Profiling relied on immunoSEQ multiplex PCR, and the TCRdb table lists in-frame clones only, not all of them. There are roughly 100,000 clones in the sample; roughly 86% occur only once, and 0.95% to 1.5% lies in the top ten. The specimen sequenced was blood. The receptor source for this set is a woman in her fifties or sixties in good health.

This CDR3 reads CSAMGQPNTEAFF. CDR3 nucleotide sequence: TGCAGCGCGATGGGACAGCCAAACACTGAAGCTTTCTTT. The chain carries TRBV29-1 and TRBJ1-1; 7 nucleotides align to TRBD1. CDR1 SQVTM and CDR2 ANQGSEA come from the germline V gene. The V and J ends lost 7 bases and 2 bases, in that order; junction bases with no gene match: 7. CDR3 length: 13 residues.

The V call is TRBV25-1, the J call TRBJ2-2, with 8 bases that match TRBD1. V shed 2 bases, J shed 5 bases, and the junction held 1 base outside the gene matches. The CDR3 is made up of 14 amino acids. Germline loops: CDR1 MGHDK, CDR2 SYGVNS. CDR3 sequence: CASSETGGTGELFF. The DNA for the CDR3 is TGTGCCAGCAGTGAAACAGGGGGAACCGGGGAGCTGTTTTTT.

V is TRBV7-2 and J is TRBJ1-2; 8 positions agree with TRBD1. V lost 1 base and J lost 5; bases outside the gene matches: 6. This CDR3 is 15 amino acids long. Per germline, CDR1 SGHTA and CDR2 FQGNSA. The CDR3 reads CASSLGGGQEYGYTF. The CDR3 DNA is TGTGCCAGCAGCTTAGGGGGGGGACAGGAGTATGGCTACACCTTC.

The chain links TRBV19 to TRBJ1-5; 8 nucleotides align to TRBD1. Germline V gene sequence: CDR1 LNHDA, CDR2 SQIVND (reference sequence). J lost 0 bases, V lost 9 bases, and 4 bases had no gene match. The CDR3 is 14 amino acids. The CDR3 region is CASSGQVSNQPQHF. Written as DNA, the CDR3 is TGTGCCAGCTCGGGACAGGTTAGCAATCAGCCCCAGCATTTT.

The rearrangement uses TRBV5-6 and TRBJ2-7, with 8 nucleotides matching TRBD1. The V and J ends lost 0 bases and 7 bases, in that order; junction bases with no gene match: 12. Germline V gene data show CDR1 as SGHDT and CDR2 as YYEEEE. This CDR3 is 16 amino acids long. The CDR3 DNA is TGTGCCAGCAGCTTGGGGGACCTGGGCAGGGGGCCGGAGCAGTACTTC. It specifies CASSLGDLGRGPEQYF.

The V call is TRBV7-2, the J call TRBJ1-3; the match to TRBD1 covers 8 bases. J was trimmed by 2 bases and V by 5 bases; bases with no gene match: 8. From germline, CDR1 is SGHTA and CDR2 FQGNSA. CDR3 length: 16 amino acids. The CDR3 DNA sequence: TGTGCCAGCAGCAGAAGGACAGGGCGAACTGGAAACACCATATATTTT. The encoded protein is CASSRRTGRTGNTIYF.

This clone was recorded a few times. V usage is TRBV5-6 and J usage is TRBJ1-1; 7 nucleotides agree with TRBD1. Germline trimming cut 3 bases from V and 0 bases from J; bases unmatched to any gene: 5. The CDR3 spans 15 residues. Germline V lookup: CDR1 SGHDT, CDR2 YYEEEE. As DNA, the CDR3 is TGTGCCAGCAGCTGGGGACAGATCATGAACACTGAAGCTTTCTTT. Its protein is CASSWGQIMNTEAFF.

The chain combines TRBV4-3 with TRBJ2-7; 15 bases are a match to TRBD2. Germline V gene sequence: CDR1 LGHNA, CDR2 YSLEER. The CDR3 is made up of 18 amino acids. V dropped 0 bases and J dropped 8; count of bases not matched to a gene: 11. Here the CDR3 reads CASSQETGLAGGRFQQYF. The CDR3 nucleotides read TGCGCCAGCAGCCAAGAAACCGGACTAGCGGGGGGGCGATTCCAGCAGTACTTC.

The chain has TRBV11-3 and TRBJ2-4; TRBD1 matches 12 bases. Germline V CDR1 and CDR2: SGHNT, YENEEA. Losses at the gene ends were 4 bases for V and 1 base for J; bases not matched to a gene: 8. The CDR3 runs to 18 residues. This CDR3 is CASSSGTGGFGAKNIQYF. The CDR3, as DNA: TGTGCCAGCAGCTCCGGGACAGGGGGCTTTGGCGCCAAAAACATTCAGTACTTC.

DNA of the CDR3: TGTGCCAGCAGGCGAAGCGGGGGGGCCCACAATGAGCAGTTCTTC. As protein: CASRRSGGAHNEQFF. The chain couples TRBV3-1 (or the pseudogene TRBV3-2) to TRBJ2-1; 10 positions agree with TRBD2. This CDR3 is built from 15 residues. After removal of 6 bases from V and 5 bases from J, the junction contained 7 bases not matched to a gene. Germline CDR1 and CDR2: LGHDT and YNNKEL (reference sequence).

V is TRBV19 and J is TRBJ2-7; perhaps TRBD2 as D (5 bases). The CDR3 runs 13 residues. Germline CDR1 LNHDA, CDR2 SQIVND (reference sequence). The ends were cut back, 10 bases at V and 0 bases at J, with 13 bases in the middle. This CDR3 is CATKTTSSYEQYF. CDR3 DNA: TGTGCCACCAAGACTACCAGCTCCTACGAGCAGTACTTC.

V and J are TRBV28 and TRBJ2-7; no reliable D call. The V and J ends lost 5 bases and 2 bases respectively, with 7 bases between them. The CDR3 length is 12 residues. The germline V gene has CDR1 MDHEN and CDR2 SYDVKM. The CDR3 loop is CASSPPTYEQYF. CDR3 DNA: TGTGCCAGCAGTCCCCCTACCTACGAGCAGTACTTC.

This clone was detected only once. The J gene is TRBJ2-7, the V gene TRBV18; maybe TRBD1 (5 bases). This CDR3 contains 14 residues. V lost 2 bases and J 6 bases, leaving 14 bases between the germline ends. Germline CDR1 and CDR2: KGHSH and LQKENI. The CDR3 coding sequence is TGTGCCAGCTCACCATCGCAGGGAATCTCCGAGCAGTACTTC. This translates into CASSPSQGISEQYF.

This clone was observed a handful of times. The rearrangement joins TRBV4-2 to TRBJ2-3; 10 bases align to TRBD2. From germline, CDR1 is LGHNA and CDR2 YNFKEQ. This CDR3 is built from 19 residues. Losses at the gene ends were 2 bases for V and 6 bases for J; bases not matched to a gene: 17. DNA for the CDR3: TGTGCCAGCAGCCAAAGAGGTGGGGTAGCGGGAGGTGTCGCCGATACGCAGTATTTT. Its translation: CASSQRGGVAGGVADTQYF.

This clone showed up just a few times. V gene TRBV7-9 combines with J gene TRBJ1-3; D is unresolved. Germline lookup yields CDR1 SEHNR and CDR2 FQNEAQ (reference sequence). The CDR3 runs 14 residues. Trimming took off 8 bases at V and 0 bases at J, with 11 bases between the two ends. The CDR3 DNA follows: TGTGCCAGCGCCGACACCTCCTCTGGAAACACCATATATTTT. Protein sequence: CASADTSSGNTIYF.

Only a few counts were recorded for this clone. The rearrangement uses TRBV28 and TRBJ2-2, with D maybe TRBD1 (6 bases). Germline V gene data show CDR1 as MDHEN and CDR2 as SYDVKM. V gave up 2 bases and J gave up 2 bases, with 24 bases separating them. The CDR3 totals 20 residues. This CDR3 is CASSLGTHLWGSNNTGELFF. CDR3 DNA: TGTGCCAGCAGTTTAGGGACACACCTCTGGGGCTCAAATAACACCGGGGAGCTGTTTTTT.

The V call is TRBV5-1, the J call TRBJ1-2; TRBD1 agrees at 10 bases. The CDR3 runs to 16 residues. The ends lost 0 bases at V and 7 bases at J; junction bases unmatched: 9. Germline-derived CDR1 and CDR2 are SGHRS and YFSETQ. The CDR3: CASSLGTGTGDGGYTF. The DNA for the CDR3 is TGCGCCAGCAGCTTGGGTACCGGGACAGGGGATGGTGGCTACACCTTC.